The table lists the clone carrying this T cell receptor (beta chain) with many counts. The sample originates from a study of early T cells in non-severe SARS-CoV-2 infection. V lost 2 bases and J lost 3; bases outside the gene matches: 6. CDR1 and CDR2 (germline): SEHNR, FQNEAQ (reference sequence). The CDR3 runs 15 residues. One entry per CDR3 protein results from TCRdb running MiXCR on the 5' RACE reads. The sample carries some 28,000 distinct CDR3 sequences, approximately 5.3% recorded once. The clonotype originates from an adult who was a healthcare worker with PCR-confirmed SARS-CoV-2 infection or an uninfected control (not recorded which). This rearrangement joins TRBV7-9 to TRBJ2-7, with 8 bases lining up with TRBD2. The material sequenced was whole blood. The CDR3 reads CASSLLPRGGYEQYF. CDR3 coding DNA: TGTGCCAGCAGCTTACTGCCACGGGGGGGCTACGAGCAGTACTTC.